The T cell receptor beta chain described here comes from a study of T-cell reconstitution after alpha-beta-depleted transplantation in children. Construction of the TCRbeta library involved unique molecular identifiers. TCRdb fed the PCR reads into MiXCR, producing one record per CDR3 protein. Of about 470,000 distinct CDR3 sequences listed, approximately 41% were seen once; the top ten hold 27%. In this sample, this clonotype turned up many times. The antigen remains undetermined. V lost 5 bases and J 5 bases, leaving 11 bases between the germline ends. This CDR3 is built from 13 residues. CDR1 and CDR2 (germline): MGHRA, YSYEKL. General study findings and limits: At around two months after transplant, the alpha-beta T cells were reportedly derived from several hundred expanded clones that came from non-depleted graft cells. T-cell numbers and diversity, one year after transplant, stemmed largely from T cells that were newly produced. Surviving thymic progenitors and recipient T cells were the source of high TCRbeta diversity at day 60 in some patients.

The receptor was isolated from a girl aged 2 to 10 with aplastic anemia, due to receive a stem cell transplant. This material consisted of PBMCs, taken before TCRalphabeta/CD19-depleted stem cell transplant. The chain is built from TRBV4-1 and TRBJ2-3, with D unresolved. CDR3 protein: CASSDARLDTQYF. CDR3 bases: TGCGCCAGCAGCGACGCAAGACTAGATACGCAGTATTTT.